This TCR beta chain appears in the sequencing data of a study of cytomegalovirus exposure and HLA in healthy donors. Both 60 Vbeta primers and 13 Jbeta primers went into the PCR. Here immunoSEQ multiplex PCR was the method, and the copy in TCRdb shows in-frame clones only, minus some. The sample consists of about 190,000 clones, 70% to 75% of them appearing once. This clone was detected a few times. Trimming removed 1 base from V and 4 bases from J, with 11 bases in between. Germline-derived CDR1 and CDR2 are GTSNPN and SVGIG (reference sequence). This CDR3 has 13 amino acids. The source material was PBMCs. The origin of this receptor is a man younger than 45 in good health and CMV-seropositive. This sequence joins TRBV30 and TRBJ2-7, with a weak D call TRBD1 (6 bases). CDR3 amino acids: CAWSEGRGYEQYF. The CDR3 nucleotides are TGTGCCTGGAGTGAAGGCAGGGGATACGAGCAGTACTTC.